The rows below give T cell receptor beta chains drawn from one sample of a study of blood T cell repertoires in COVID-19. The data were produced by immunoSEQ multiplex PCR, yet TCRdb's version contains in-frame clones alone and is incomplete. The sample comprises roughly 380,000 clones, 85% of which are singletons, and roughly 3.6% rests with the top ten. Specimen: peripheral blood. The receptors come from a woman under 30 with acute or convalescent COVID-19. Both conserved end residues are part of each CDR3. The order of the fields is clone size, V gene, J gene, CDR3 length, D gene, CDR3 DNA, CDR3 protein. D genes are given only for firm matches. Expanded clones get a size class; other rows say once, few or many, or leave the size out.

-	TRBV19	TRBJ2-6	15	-	TGTGCCAGTAGCGACGACAGGACTGGGGCCAACGTCCTGACTTTC	CASSDDRTGANVLTF
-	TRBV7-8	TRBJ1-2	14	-	TGTGCCAGCAGCTTAGCAACAAGAAACTATGGCTACACCTTC	CASSLATRNYGYTF
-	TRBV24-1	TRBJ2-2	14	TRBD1	TGTGCCACCAGTTCCGGGACAGGGATCGGGGAGCTGTTTTTT	CATSSGTGIGELFF
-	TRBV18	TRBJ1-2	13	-	TGTGCCAGCTCACCCCCGGGCGGGGGTGGCTACACCTTC	CASSPPGGGGYTF
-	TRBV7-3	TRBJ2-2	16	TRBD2	TGTGCCAGCAGCTCGCTAGCGGGAGCTGGGGTCGGGGAGCTGTTTTTT	CASSSLAGAGVGELFF
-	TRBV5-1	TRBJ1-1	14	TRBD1	TGCGCCAGCAGCTTGGTCGAGACAGGGGGGACAGCTTTCTTT	CASSLVETGGTAFF
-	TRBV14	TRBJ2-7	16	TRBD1	TGTGCCAGCAGCCAAAGACAGGGACAGGGACGCTACGAGCAGTACTTC	CASSQRQGQGRYEQYF
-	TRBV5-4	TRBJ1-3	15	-	TGTGCCAGCTCGGCAGGGGCGAGCTCTGGAAACACCATATATTTT	CASSAGASSGNTIYF
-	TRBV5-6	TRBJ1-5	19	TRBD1	TGTGCCAGCAGCTTAACAACAGGGGGCGCTTCTCCCCGTCGCCAGCCCCAGCATTTT	CASSLTTGGASPRRQPQHF
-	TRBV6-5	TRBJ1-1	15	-	TGTGCCAGCAGCACACAGGGATCGTGGTTCACTGAAGCTTTCTTT	CASSTQGSWFTEAFF
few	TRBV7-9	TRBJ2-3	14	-	TGTGCCAGCGCTTCGCGGGGCGCCACAGATACGCAGTATTTT	CASASRGATDTQYF
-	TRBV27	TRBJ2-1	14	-	TGTGCCAGCAGTCCTACCTCCCAGGGGAATGAGCAGTTCTTC	CASSPTSQGNEQFF
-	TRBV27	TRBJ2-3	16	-	TGTGCCAGCTCCCCTCGCTTGAGTTCTAGCACAGATACGCAGTATTTT	CASSPRLSSSTDTQYF
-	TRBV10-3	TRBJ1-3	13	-	TGTGCCATCAGTGGTAGGGCCGGGGACACCATATATTTT	CAISGRAGDTIYF
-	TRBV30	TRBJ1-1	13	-	TGTGCCTGGAATCAAGGGGAACTTAAGTCGGCTTTCTTT	CAWNQGELKSAFF
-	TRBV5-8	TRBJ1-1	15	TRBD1	TGTGCCAGCAGCTGGAACAGGGGCTGGAACACTGAAGCTTTCTTT	CASSWNRGWNTEAFF
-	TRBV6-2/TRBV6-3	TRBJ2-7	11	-	TGTGCCAGCAGTGACAGAGGCGAGCAGTACTTC	CASSDRGEQYF
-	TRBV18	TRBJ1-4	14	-	TGTGCCAGCTCACCTCCAGGGATTAGAGAAAAACTGTTTTTT	CASSPPGIREKLFF
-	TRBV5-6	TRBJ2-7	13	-	TGTGCCAGCAGCACGGGACATGTCTACGAGCAGTACTTC	CASSTGHVYEQYF
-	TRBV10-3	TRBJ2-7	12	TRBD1	TGTGCCGCTCGGGACAGGGAGTACGAGCAGTACTTC	CAARDREYEQYF
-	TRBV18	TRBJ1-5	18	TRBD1	TGTGCCAGCTCCCCCGGACAGGGGGTAATAAGGGCAGGACAGCCCCAGCATTTT	CASSPGQGVIRAGQPQHF
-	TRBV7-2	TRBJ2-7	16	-	TGTGCCAGCAGCTTAAGGTCCGCGGGTTCTCCCTACGAGCAGTACTTC	CASSLRSAGSPYEQYF
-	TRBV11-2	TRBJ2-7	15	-	TGTGCCAGCAGCTTAGGGACAGCCACTTCCTACGAGCAGTACTTC	CASSLGTATSYEQYF
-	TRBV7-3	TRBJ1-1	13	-	TGTGCCAGCAGCCCCCAGGCGGGGGGTGAAGCTTTCTTT	CASSPQAGGEAFF
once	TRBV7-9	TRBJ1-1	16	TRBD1	TGTGCCAGCAGCCGTCCGGGGACAGTGGGGAACACTGAAGCTTTCTTT	CASSRPGTVGNTEAFF
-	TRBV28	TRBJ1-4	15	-	TGTGCCAGCAGTTCCAGGACACGTCTTAATGAAAAACTGTTTTTT	CASSSRTRLNEKLFF
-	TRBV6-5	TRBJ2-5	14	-	TGTGCCAGCACAAGGGTAGGGGGAGAAGAGACCCAGTACTTC	CASTRVGGEETQYF
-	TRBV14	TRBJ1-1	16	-	TGTGCCAGCAGCCCCCTACAAACAGGGATCAACACTGAAGCTTTCTTT	CASSPLQTGINTEAFF
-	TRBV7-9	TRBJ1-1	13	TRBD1	TGTGCCCGATCGGGACAGGGGTTTATCCAAGCTTTCTTT	CARSGQGFIQAFF
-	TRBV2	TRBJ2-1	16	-	TGTGCCAGCAGTGAAGTGAGAATAGGGGGATTCGATGAGCAGTTCTTC	CASSEVRIGGFDEQFF
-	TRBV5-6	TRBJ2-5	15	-	TGTGCCAGCAGCTTGGATGGACTCCTTCTAGAGACCCAGTACTTC	CASSLDGLLLETQYF
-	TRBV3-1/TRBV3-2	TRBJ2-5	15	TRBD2	TGTGCCAGCAGCCAAGCTAGCGGGACGTGGGAGACCCAGTACTTC	CASSQASGTWETQYF
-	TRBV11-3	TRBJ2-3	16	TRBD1	TGTGCCAGCAGCGTGGGACAGGGGGCGGAGGCAGATACGCAGTATTTT	CASSVGQGAEADTQYF
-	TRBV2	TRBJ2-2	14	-	TGTGCCAGCAGGAGGACAGTGAACACCGGGGAGCTGTTTTTT	CASRRTVNTGELFF
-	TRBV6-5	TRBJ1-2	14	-	TGTGCCAGCAGTTACGAGGGCAGCCCTTATGGCTACACCTTC	CASSYEGSPYGYTF
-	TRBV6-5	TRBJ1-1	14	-	TGTGCCACGAGGATAGACCCCTCGGGCACTGAAGCTTTCTTT	CATRIDPSGTEAFF
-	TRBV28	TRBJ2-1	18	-	TGTGCCAGCAGTTCAGAGATCAGCGGACGTCGCTCCTACAATGAGCAGTTCTTC	CASSSEISGRRSYNEQFF
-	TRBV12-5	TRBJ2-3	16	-	TGTGCTAGTGGTCCCGAGGAGGGCAGACCCACAGATACGCAGTATTTT	CASGPEEGRPTDTQYF
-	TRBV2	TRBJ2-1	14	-	TGTGCCAGCAGCTGGCCTCTCCGCAACAATGAGCAGTTCTTC	CASSWPLRNNEQFF
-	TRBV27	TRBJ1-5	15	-	TGTGCCAGCAGCTTAGGAGGGCGCAGCAATCAGCCCCAGCATTTT	CASSLGGRSNQPQHF
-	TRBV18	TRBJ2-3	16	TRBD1	TGTGCCAGCTCACCCAAGAGGACAGGGGGTACAGATACGCAGTATTTT	CASSPKRTGGTDTQYF
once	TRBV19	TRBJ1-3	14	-	TGTGCCAGTACAGCGCGGCTCTCTGGAAACACCATATATTTT	CASTARLSGNTIYF
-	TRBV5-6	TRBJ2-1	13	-	TGTGCCAGCGGCACTGACAGCTACAATGAGCAGTTCTTC	CASGTDSYNEQFF
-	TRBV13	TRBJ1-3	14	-	TGTGCCAGCAGCTTAGCGATCCTAGGAAACACCATATATTTT	CASSLAILGNTIYF
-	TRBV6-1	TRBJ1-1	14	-	TGTGCCAGCAGTGACATGGGGCGAAGCACTGAAGCTTTCTTT	CASSDMGRSTEAFF
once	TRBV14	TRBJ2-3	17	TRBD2	TGTGCCAGCAGCCAAGATCGTGCGGGACTAAGCACAGATACGCAGTATTTT	CASSQDRAGLSTDTQYF
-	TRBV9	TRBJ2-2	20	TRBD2	TGTGCCAGCAGCGTAGGCCGACTAGCGGGGAAGCCAACTGGGAGAGGGGAGCTGTTTTTT	CASSVGRLAGKPTGRGELFF
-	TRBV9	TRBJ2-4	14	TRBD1	TGTGCCAGCAGTGGACAGGGGGCCAAAAACATTCAGTACTTC	CASSGQGAKNIQYF
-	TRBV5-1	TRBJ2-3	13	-	TGCGCCAGCAGCTTGGATGCGACAGATACGCAGTATTTT	CASSLDATDTQYF
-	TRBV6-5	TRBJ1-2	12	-	TGTGCCAGCGGACGGGATAACTATGGCTACACCTTC	CASGRDNYGYTF
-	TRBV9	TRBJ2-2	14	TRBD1	TGTGCCAGCAGCATCGGGACAGCTACCGGGGAGCTGTTTTTT	CASSIGTATGELFF
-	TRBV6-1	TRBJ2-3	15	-	TGTGCCAGCAGTAGTCCCGGGACTAGCACAGATACGCAGTATTTT	CASSSPGTSTDTQYF
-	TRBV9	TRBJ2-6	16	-	TGTGCCAGCAGCGTTGACTCACTGGGTGGGGCCAACGTCCTGACTTTC	CASSVDSLGGANVLTF